This TCR beta chain is from a study of tumor-infiltrating lymphocytes in localized non-small cell lung cancer. Study-wide context: Tumor tissue and non-adjacent uninvolved lung came from each patient. General study points: No link was found between tumor T-cell fraction and recurrence-free survival. T-cell fraction did not differ between immunotypes IM1 and IM2. Technical variation could not be separated from intratumor heterogeneity here.

On this clone itself: Its antigen is unidentified.

CDR3 size: 16 residues. CDR1 MNHEY and CDR2 SMNVEV come from the germline V gene (reference sequence). J lost 3 bases, V lost 4 bases, and 10 bases had no gene match. Measured with immunoSEQ multiplex PCR; TCRdb has only the in-frame clones, and not every one. The data contain roughly 9,500 clones, less than 80% of them singletons. Sequencing input: lung tumor tissue. The sequence was obtained from a human donor with non-small cell lung cancer. This chain links TRBV27 with TRBJ1-2, with 8 bases matching TRBD1. The CDR3 spells CASSSSISGGDYGYTF. The CDR3, as DNA: TGTGCCAGCAGTTCCTCCATTTCAGGGGGCGACTATGGCTACACCTTC.